Detailed here is one T cell receptor beta chain. Its matching antigen is unknown. Trimming shortened V by 2 bases and J by 1 base, and 9 bases separated the two germline ends. In germline, CDR1 is SGHKS, CDR2 YYEKEE (reference sequence). This CDR3 contains 14 residues. Unique molecular identifiers were incorporated during preparation of the TCRbeta library. TCRdb reprocessed the PCR reads via MiXCR and lists one record per CDR3 protein. The profile shows about 980,000 distinct CDR3 sequences, less than 30% of them singletons. This entry belongs to a study of T-cell reconstitution after alpha-beta-depleted transplantation in children. Study-wide results and limits: Several hundred graft clones that had expanded were reportedly the source of alpha-beta T cells about two months after transplant. The high TCRbeta diversity at day 60 in some patients came from surviving recipient T cells and thymic progenitors.

Specimen: PBMCs, mostly from graft donor cells, collected 360 days after TCRalphabeta/CD19-depleted stem cell transplant. The chain links TRBV5-5 to TRBJ1-1; D gene unclear. The clonotype comes from a boy younger than two who had a stem cell transplant for SCID, so the T cells may come from the graft donor. CDR3 in DNA: TGTGCCAGCAGCTTAGTCAGAAAGAACACTGAAGCTTTCTTT. This codes for CASSLVRKNTEAFF.